The 7 T cell receptor beta chains below come from one sample, sequenced in a study of cytomegalovirus exposure and HLA in healthy donors. The PCR ran on 60 Vbeta and 13 Jbeta primers. Measured with immunoSEQ multiplex PCR; TCRdb has only the in-frame clones, and not every one. The sample records about 140,000 clones, around 80% being singletons. The sample consisted of PBMCs. These receptors were collected from a man aged 35-49 years in good health and CMV-seropositive.

This rearrangement joins TRBV5-3 to TRBJ2-7; D gene uncertain. TRBV5-3 is an ORF, with its function uncertain. CDR3 length: 15 amino acids. V was pared by 3 bases and J by 2 bases, with 15 bases between. The DNA for the CDR3 is TGTGCCAGAAGCTCTATCTTACTCCGGGCCTACGAGCAGTACTTC. Protein: CARSSILLRAYEQYF.

The rearrangement links TRBV5-1 to TRBJ2-2; 9 nucleotides match TRBD2. The trim removed 4 bases at V and 6 bases at J, leaving 7 bases unmatched. CDR3 size: 15 residues. Per germline, CDR1 SGHRS and CDR2 YFSETQ. CDR3 loop: CASSDSGGAAGELFF. CDR3 sequence (DNA): TGCGCCAGCAGCGATAGCGGGGGAGCCGCCGGGGAGCTGTTTTTT.

The chain joins TRBV19 to TRBJ1-2, with TRBD1 identical over 7 bases. Germline CDR1 is LNHDA and CDR2 is SQIVND (reference sequence). V lost 4 bases and J lost 1; bases outside the gene matches: 9. The CDR3 extends over 16 amino acids. CDR3 residues: CASSSARTGVNYGYTF. The CDR3 nucleotides read TGTGCCAGTAGTAGCGCCCGAACAGGGGTTAACTATGGCTACACCTTC.

The V gene is TRBV4-3, the J gene TRBJ1-1; possible D gene TRBD1, 5 bases. Germline V gives CDR1 LGHNA, CDR2 YSLEER. V was cut by 4 bases and J by 1 base, with 19 bases left in between. The CDR3 contains 17 residues. CDR3 protein: CASSLVAGPAGNTEAFF. DNA of the CDR3: TGCGCCAGCAGCCTGGTAGCAGGGCCGGCCGGGAACACTGAAGCTTTCTTT.

The rearrangement joins TRBV13 to TRBJ1-2; D ambiguous. CDR3 length: 12 amino acids. Per germline, CDR1 PRHDT and CDR2 FYEKMQ (reference sequence). V was cut by 8 bases and J by 10 bases, with 17 bases left in between. CDR3 bases: TGTGCCAGCGAGAGGGAAATCTTACCCTACACCTTC. Translated, it gives CASEREILPYTF.

This rearrangement joins TRBV7-2 to TRBJ1-5, with D possibly matching TRBD1 (6 bases). Trimming stripped 5 bases from V and 3 bases from J, with 11 bases between. CDR3 length: 14 residues. Germline V gene data show CDR1 as SGHTA and CDR2 as FQGNSA. The CDR3 DNA follows: TGTGCCAGCAGCATCCGGGACACCAATCAGCCCCAGCATTTT. It specifies CASSIRDTNQPQHF. The full variable domain, in which reference TRBV7-2 and TRBJ1-5 provide the parts outside the CDR3, is GAGVSQSPSNKVTEKGKDVELRCDPISGHTALYWYRQSLGQGLEFLIYFQGNSAPDKSGLPSDRFSAERTGGSVSTLTIQRTQQEDSAVYLCASSIRDTNQPQHFGDGTRLSIL.

The rearrangement uses TRBV5-1 and TRBJ1-1, with D perhaps TRBD1 (5 bases). Trimming pared 0 bases from V and 4 bases from J, leaving 10 bases between. The CDR3 runs 14 residues. Germline CDR1 is SGHRS and CDR2 is YFSETQ. The CDR3 DNA sequence: TGCGCCAGCAGCTTGGTGGGGGGAGGCACTGAAGCTTTCTTT. The encoded protein is CASSLVGGGTEAFF.